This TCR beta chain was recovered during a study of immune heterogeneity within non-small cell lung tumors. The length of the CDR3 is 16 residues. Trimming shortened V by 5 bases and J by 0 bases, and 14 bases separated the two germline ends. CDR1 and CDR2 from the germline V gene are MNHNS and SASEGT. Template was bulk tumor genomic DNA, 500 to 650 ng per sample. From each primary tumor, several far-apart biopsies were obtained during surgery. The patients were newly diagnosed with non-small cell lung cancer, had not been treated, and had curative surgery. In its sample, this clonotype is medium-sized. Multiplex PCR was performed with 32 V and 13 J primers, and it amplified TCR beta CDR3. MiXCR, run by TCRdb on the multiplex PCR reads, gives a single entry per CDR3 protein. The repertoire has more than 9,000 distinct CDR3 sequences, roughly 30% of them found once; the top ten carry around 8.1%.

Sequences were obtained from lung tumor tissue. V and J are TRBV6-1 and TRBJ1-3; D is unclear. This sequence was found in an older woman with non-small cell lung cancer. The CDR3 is CASSSPSRPSGNTIYF. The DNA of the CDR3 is TGTGCCAGCAGTTCGCCGAGCAGGCCCTCTGGAAACACCATATATTTT.